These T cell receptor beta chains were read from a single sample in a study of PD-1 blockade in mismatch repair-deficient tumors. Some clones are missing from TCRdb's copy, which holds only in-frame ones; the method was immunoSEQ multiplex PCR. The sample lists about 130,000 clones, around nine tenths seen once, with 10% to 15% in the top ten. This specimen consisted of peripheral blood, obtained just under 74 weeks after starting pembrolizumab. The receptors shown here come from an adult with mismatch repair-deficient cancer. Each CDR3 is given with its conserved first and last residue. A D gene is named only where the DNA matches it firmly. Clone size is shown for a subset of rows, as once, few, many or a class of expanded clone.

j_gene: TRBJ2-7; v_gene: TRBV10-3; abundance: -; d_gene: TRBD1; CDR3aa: CAISDRDRGFYEQYF; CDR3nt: TGTGCCATCAGTGACCGGGACAGGGGATTTTACGAGCAGTACTTC
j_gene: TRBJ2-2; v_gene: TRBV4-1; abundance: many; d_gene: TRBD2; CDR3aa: CASSQVEVTSGSTNTGELFF; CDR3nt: TGCGCCAGCAGCCAAGTTGAGGTGACTAGCGGGAGTACGAACACCGGGGAGCTGTTTTTT
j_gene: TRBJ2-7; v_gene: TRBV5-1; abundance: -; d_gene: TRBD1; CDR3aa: CASSLARDRDYEQYF; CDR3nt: TGCGCCAGCAGCTTGGCCCGGGACAGGGACTACGAGCAGTACTTC
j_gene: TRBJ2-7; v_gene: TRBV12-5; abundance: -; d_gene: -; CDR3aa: CASGPHPQEQYF; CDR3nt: TGTGCTAGTGGTCCCCACCCTCAGGAGCAGTACTTC
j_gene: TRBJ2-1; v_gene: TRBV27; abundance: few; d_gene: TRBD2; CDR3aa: CASSRGRVWLF; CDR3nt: TGTGCCAGCAGTCGCGGGAGGGTTTGGCTCTTC
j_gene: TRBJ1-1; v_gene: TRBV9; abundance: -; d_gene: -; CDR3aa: CASGGKNTEAFF; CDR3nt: TGTGCCAGCGGAGGGAAGAACACTGAAGCTTTCTTT
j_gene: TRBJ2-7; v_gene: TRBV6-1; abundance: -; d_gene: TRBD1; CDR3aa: CASSEAGWGQGSYEQYF; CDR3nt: TGTGCCAGCAGTGAAGCGGGGTGGGGACAGGGCTCCTACGAGCAGTACTTC
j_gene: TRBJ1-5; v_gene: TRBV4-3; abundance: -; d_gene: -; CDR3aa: CASSLYRDGNQPQHF; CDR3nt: TGCGCCAGCAGCCTTTACCGGGACGGCAATCAGCCCCAGCATTTT
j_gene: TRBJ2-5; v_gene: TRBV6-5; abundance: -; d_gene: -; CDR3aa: CASSYSKEETQYF; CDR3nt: TGTGCCAGCAGTTACTCGAAGGAAGAGACCCAGTACTTC
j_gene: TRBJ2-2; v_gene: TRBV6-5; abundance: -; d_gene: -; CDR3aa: CASSYIQSTGELFF; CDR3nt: TGTGCCAGCAGTTACATACAGTCCACCGGGGAGCTGTTTTTT
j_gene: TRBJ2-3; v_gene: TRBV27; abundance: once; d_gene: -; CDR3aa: CASSPVDGTDTQYF; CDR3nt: TGTGCCAGCAGCCCCGTTGATGGCACAGATACGCAGTATTTT
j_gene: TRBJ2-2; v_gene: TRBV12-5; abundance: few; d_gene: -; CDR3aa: CASEMGTGELFF; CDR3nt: TGTGCTAGTGAAATGGGCACCGGGGAGCTGTTTTTT
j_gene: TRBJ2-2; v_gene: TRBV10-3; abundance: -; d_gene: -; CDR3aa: CAANAGGIGELFF; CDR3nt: TGTGCCGCAAATGCCGGGGGCATCGGGGAGCTGTTTTTT
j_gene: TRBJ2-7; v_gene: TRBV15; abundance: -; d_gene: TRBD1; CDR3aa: CATSRGPGQGTPYEQYF; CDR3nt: TGTGCCACCAGCAGAGGCCCGGGACAGGGGACCCCCTACGAGCAGTACTTC
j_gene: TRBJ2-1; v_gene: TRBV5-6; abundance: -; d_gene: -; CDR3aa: CASSRDPNEQFF; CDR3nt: TGTGCCAGCAGCAGGGACCCCAATGAGCAGTTCTTC
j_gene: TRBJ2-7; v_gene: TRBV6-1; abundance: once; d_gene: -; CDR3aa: CASRELFDEQYF; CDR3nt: TGTGCCAGCAGGGAACTGTTCGACGAGCAGTACTTC
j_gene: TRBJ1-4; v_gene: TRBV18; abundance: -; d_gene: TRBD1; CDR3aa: CASSPPATGNEKLFF; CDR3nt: TGTGCCAGCTCACCACCGGCGACAGGGAATGAAAAACTGTTTTTT
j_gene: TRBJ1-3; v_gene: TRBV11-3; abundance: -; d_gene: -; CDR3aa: CASSYGGGNTIYF; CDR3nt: TGTGCCAGCAGCTATGGCGGCGGAAACACCATATATTTT
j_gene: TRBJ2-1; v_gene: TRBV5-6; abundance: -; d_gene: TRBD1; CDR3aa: CASSALDRVSYNEQFF; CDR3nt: TGTGCCAGCAGCGCTCTCGACAGGGTTTCCTACAATGAGCAGTTCTTC
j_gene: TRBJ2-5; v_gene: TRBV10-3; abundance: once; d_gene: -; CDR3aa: CAISEDTQETQYF; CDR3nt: TGTGCCATCAGTGAAGACACACAAGAGACCCAGTACTTC
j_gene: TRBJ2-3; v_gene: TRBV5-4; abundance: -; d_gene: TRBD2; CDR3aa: CASSPGTSGIDTQYF; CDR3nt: TGTGCCAGCAGCCCAGGGACTAGCGGGATAGATACGCAGTATTTT
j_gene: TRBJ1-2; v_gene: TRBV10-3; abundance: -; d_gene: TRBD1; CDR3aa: CAISDLGTDGYTF; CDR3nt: TGTGCCATCAGTGACCTGGGGACAGATGGCTACACCTTC
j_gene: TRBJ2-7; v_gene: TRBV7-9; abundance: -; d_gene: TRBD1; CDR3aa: CASSPREGQGVYEQYF; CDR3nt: TGTGCCAGCAGCCCACGTGAGGGACAGGGTGTCTACGAGCAGTACTTC
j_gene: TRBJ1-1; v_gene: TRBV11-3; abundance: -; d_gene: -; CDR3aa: CASSPLGQSNTEAFF; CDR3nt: TGTGCCAGCAGCCCCCTCGGGCAGTCGAACACTGAAGCTTTCTTT
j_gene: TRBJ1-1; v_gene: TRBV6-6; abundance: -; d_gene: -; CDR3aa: CASSWGSDEAFF; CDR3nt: TGTGCCAGCAGTTGGGGGTCGGATGAAGCTTTCTTT
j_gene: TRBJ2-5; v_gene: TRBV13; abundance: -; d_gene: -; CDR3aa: CASSPGVSAQYF; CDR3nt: TGTGCCAGCAGCCCGGGGGTGAGCGCTCAGTACTTC